The 20 T cell receptor beta chains listed next were all sequenced from one sample in a study of blood T cell repertoires in COVID-19. Using immunoSEQ multiplex PCR, the repertoire was profiled, and TCRdb retains in-frame clones only, with some absent. The sample carries about 250,000 clones, approximately 89% recorded once. Specimen: peripheral blood. These receptors were taken from a woman aged 55-70 years who had recovered from COVID-19.

This clone was seen once. The chain uses TRBV27 and TRBJ1-6; D gene ambiguous. The CDR3 totals 15 residues. V gave up 7 bases and J gave up 7 bases, with 17 bases separating them. Germline V gene lookup returns CDR1 MNHEY and CDR2 SMNVEV (reference sequence). CDR3 sequence: CASTQTRGGNSPLHF. CDR3 DNA: TGTGCCAGCACCCAAACACGGGGTGGGAATTCACCCCTCCACTTT.

CDR3 region: CASTPGQSYEQYF. For the CDR3, the DNA is TGTGCCAGTACCCCGGGACAGTCCTACGAGCAGTACTTC. The chain employs TRBV19 and TRBJ2-7, with 7 bases aligning to TRBD1. The CDR3 loop spans 13 amino acids. Per the germline V gene, CDR1 is LNHDA and CDR2 is SQIVND (reference sequence). V shed 7 bases and J 1 base; nucleotides not matched to a gene: 4. Complete variable domain (other parts from reference TRBV19 and TRBJ2-7): DGGITQSPKYLFRKEGQNVTLSCEQNLNHDAMYWYRQDPGQGLRLIYYSQIVNDFQKGDIAEGYSVSREKKESFPLTVTSAQKNPTAFYLCASTPGQSYEQYFGPGTRLTVT.

This clone has a single count. The V and J genes are TRBV3-1 (or the pseudogene TRBV3-2) and TRBJ1-3; D gene uncertain. CDR3 length: 12 residues. The germline V gene encodes CDR1 LGHDT and CDR2 YNNKEL (reference sequence). Trimming left V 1 base short and J 11 bases short, with 9 bases between. DNA of the CDR3: TGTGCCAGCAGCCAAGGTGGCTTCGCCATATATTTT. It codes for CASSQGGFAIYF.

V gene TRBV13 combines with J gene TRBJ2-7; D may be TRBD1 (6 bases). Germline lookup yields CDR1 PRHDT and CDR2 FYEKMQ (reference sequence). V was cut by 5 bases and J by 2 bases, with 31 bases left in between. The CDR3 is made up of 20 amino acids. The CDR3 coding sequence is TGTGCCAGCAGCCTATCGCTGCTCCAGATCGGACAGTCGCTCCCCTACGAGCAGTACTTC. It is translated as CASSLSLLQIGQSLPYEQYF. The entire variable domain, with the rest obtained from reference TRBV13 and TRBJ2-7, is as follows: AAGVIQSPRHLIKEKRETATLKCYPIPRHDTVYWYQQGPGQDPQFLISFYEKMQSDKGSIPDRFSAQQFSDYHSELNMSSLELGDSALYFCASSLSLLQIGQSLPYEQYFGPGTRLTVT.

The rearrangement links TRBV6-6 to TRBJ1-1; D is undetermined. Germline CDR1 is MNHNY and CDR2 is SVGAGI (reference sequence). The germline V and J ends were trimmed by 6 bases and 1 base, with 9 bases remaining between them. This CDR3 contains 13 residues. CDR3: CASSLQANTEAFF. Here the CDR3 DNA reads TGTGCCAGCAGCCTTCAGGCGAACACTGAAGCTTTCTTT.

The chain is built from TRBV6-5 and TRBJ2-7, with TRBD2 identical over 7 bases. Germline CDR1 reads MNHEY; CDR2 reads SVGAGI. The trim removed 8 bases at V and 2 bases at J, leaving 9 bases unmatched. The CDR3 is 14 amino acids. The CDR3: CASGAGLTTYEQYF. The CDR3 DNA reads TGTGCCAGCGGAGCGGGACTGACGACCTACGAGCAGTACTTC.

V usage is TRBV7-2 and J usage is TRBJ2-2; D tentatively reads TRBD1 or TRBD2 (5 bases each). From germline, CDR1 is SGHTA and CDR2 FQGNSA. Trimming removed 5 bases at V and 4 bases at J, with 11 bases between. This CDR3 has 14 residues. Here the CDR3 reads CASSLGAGTGELFF. The CDR3 nucleotides are TGTGCCAGCAGCCTAGGGGCGGGCACCGGGGAGCTGTTTTTT.

This chain connects TRBV28 to TRBJ1-3; D not resolved. The CDR3 covers 15 residues. Trimming shortened V by 7 bases and J by 2 bases, and 15 bases separated the two germline ends. Germline V gives CDR1 MDHEN, CDR2 SYDVKM. CDR3 protein: CASTNQLQAGNTIYF. The CDR3, as DNA: TGTGCCAGCACTAACCAACTCCAAGCTGGAAACACCATATATTTT.

The V gene is TRBV4-3, the J gene TRBJ2-5; D may be TRBD1 (7 bases). CDR1 is LGHNA and CDR2 is YSLEER in the germline V gene. V lost 0 bases to trimming and J lost 5 bases, with 10 bases between them. CDR3 length: 14 amino acids. The CDR3 region has the DNA TGCGCCAGCAGCCAAGACAGGGGGAGGGAGACCCAGTACTTC. It encodes CASSQDRGRETQYF.

The chain is built from TRBV3-1 (or the pseudogene TRBV3-2) and TRBJ2-1, with 12 bases aligning to TRBD2. The CDR3 is 16 amino acids. V lost 4 bases and J lost 2; bases outside the gene matches: 3. Germline values: CDR1 LGHDT, CDR2 YNNKEL (reference sequence). In DNA, the CDR3 is TGTGCCAGCAGCCCCACTAGCGGGGGGACCTACAATGAGCAGTTCTTC. Its protein is CASSPTSGGTYNEQFF.

The V call is TRBV6-5, the J call TRBJ2-7; the match to TRBD1 covers 8 bases. Germline V CDR1 and CDR2: MNHEY, SVGAGI. Unmatched junction bases numbered 9, after V lost 5 bases and J lost 3 bases. This CDR3 has 15 amino acids. CDR3 DNA sequence: TGTGCCAGCAGTCAAATGCAGGGGGCGAGCTACGAGCAGTACTTC. This sequence encodes CASSQMQGASYEQYF.

This clone turned up a few times. The CDR3 region has the DNA TGTGCCAGCAGCCACGGGGGAAGAAACACCATATATTTT. As protein: CASSHGGRNTIYF. V and J are TRBV3-1 (or the pseudogene TRBV3-2) and TRBJ1-3; D perhaps matches TRBD1 (5 bases). The CDR3 contains 13 residues. Per the germline V gene, CDR1 is LGHDT and CDR2 is YNNKEL (reference sequence). V was shortened by 3 bases and J by 5 bases, with 8 bases between the two germline ends.

This clone appeared once. CDR3 residues: CASKSGEKLFF. The CDR3 nucleotides are TGCGCCAGCAAATCAGGGGAAAAACTGTTTTTT. This chain joins TRBV5-1 and TRBJ1-4; D possibly corresponds to TRBD1 (5 bases). In germline, CDR1 is SGHRS, CDR2 YFSETQ. This CDR3 has 11 residues. Trimming cost V 6 bases and J 8 bases, with 8 bases left between them.

The chain recombines TRBV28 with TRBJ1-5; D is unclear. V lost 6 bases to trimming and J lost 7 bases, with 13 bases between them. The CDR3 consists of 13 residues. Germline V lookup: CDR1 MDHEN, CDR2 SYDVKM. The CDR3 here is CASREGGDQPQHF. CDR3 nucleotides: TGTGCCAGCAGAGAGGGCGGAGACCAGCCCCAGCATTTT.

This sequence joins TRBV21-1 and TRBJ2-7; the table calls TRBD2, which could not be checked here. TRBV21-1 is a pseudogene. CDR3 size: 14 residues. The CDR3 region has the DNA TGTGCCAGCAGCAAGGGACTAGCGGGCTACGAGCAGTACTTC. Translating it yields CASSKGLAGYEQYF.

This chain uses TRBV12-1 with TRBJ2-7; the DNA was not used to check the table's D call, TRBD2. TRBV12-1 is deemed a pseudogene. The CDR3 spans 15 residues. This chain's CDR3 is CASSSGLAGEAEQYF. For the CDR3, the DNA is TGTGCCAGCAGCTCGGGACTAGCGGGGGAAGCCGAGCAGTACTTC.

The V call is TRBV25-1, the J call TRBJ1-6; the D gene is possibly TRBD1 (5 bases). The CDR3 totals 15 residues. Germline V lookup: CDR1 MGHDK, CDR2 SYGVNS. V lost 4 bases to trimming and J lost 10 bases, with 17 bases between them. The CDR3 DNA reads as TGTGCCAGCAGTGTCTCAGGGCTGGGGAAATCACCCCTCCACTTT. Its translation: CASSVSGLGKSPLHF.

The V and J genes are TRBV20-1 and TRBJ1-6; no clear D gene. V was clipped by 3 bases and J by 7 bases, with 13 bases between them. Germline-derived CDR1 and CDR2 are DFQATT and SNEGSKA (reference sequence). The CDR3 contains 14 residues. Here the CDR3 DNA reads TGCAGTGCTAGTGATTTAAAATCCAATTCACCCCTCCACTTT. This translates into CSASDLKSNSPLHF.

This chain connects TRBV3-1 (or the pseudogene TRBV3-2) to TRBJ2-7, with D perhaps matching TRBD2 (5 bases). The CDR3 covers 13 residues. CDR1 is LGHDT and CDR2 is YNNKEL in the germline V gene (reference sequence). With 4 bases removed from V and 2 bases from J, the gap between germline ends came to 9 bases. The CDR3 coding sequence is TGTGCCAGCAGCCCCCTCGGGACCTACGAGCAGTACTTC. Protein product: CASSPLGTYEQYF.

V usage is TRBV19 and J usage is TRBJ1-4; no firm D call. CDR1 is LNHDA and CDR2 is SQIVND in the germline V gene (reference sequence). Trimming removed 7 bases from V and 2 bases from J, with 14 bases in between. This CDR3 spans 15 amino acids. The CDR3 coding sequence is TGTGCCAGTACCCTTTTCCGCGGGACTAATGAAAAACTGTTTTTT. Translating gives CASTLFRGTNEKLFF.